This T cell receptor beta chain came from a study of cytomegalovirus exposure and HLA in healthy donors. A remark on this clone: Its specificity is not known.

CDR3 length equals 14 residues. From germline, CDR1 is SGHNT and CDR2 YYREEE (reference sequence). Use of 60 Vbeta and 13 Jbeta primers characterized the PCR. Measured with immunoSEQ multiplex PCR; TCRdb has only the in-frame clones, and not every one. The table has around 110,000 clones, under 90% seen once; the top ten hold 3% to 4%. Study outcomes and limitations: Highest at DRB1 and lowest at HLA-C, TCR association rates differed among HLA loci in a later analysis. Analysis was carried out at a later point, and it linked a missense DCLRE1C variant to TCR beta V- and J-gene trimming.

Source material: PBMCs. The J gene is TRBJ2-5, the V gene TRBV5-4, with 7 bases matching TRBD2. The DNA end is a closer match to TRBJ2-7, so the J assignment may be wrong. The TCR sequence derives from a woman in her twenties or thirties in good health and CMV-seronegative. The CDR3 protein is CASSLQREPYEQYF. The CDR3 DNA is TGTGCCAGCAGCTTGCAGCGGGAACCCTACGAGCAGTACTTC.